These 19 T cell receptor beta chains originate from one sample sequenced in a study of T cell changes during pregnancy in multiple sclerosis (dated by TCRdb to the late 2010s). Library preparation employed the immunoSEQ multiplex PCR assay. This is the immuneACCESS table as TCRdb keeps it, with only in-frame sequences that have V and J called. A part of the clones is gone; compared with another copy, unresolved V genes explain less than half, and the rest is unexplained. The sample has about 70,000 clones on record, 92% of them singletons. The top ten hold more than 1.1% of the sample. The sample consisted of peripheral blood, taken after pregnancy. The receptors stem from a female donor with multiple sclerosis, enrolled in a pregnancy study.

The chain uses TRBV7-2 and TRBJ2-1, with 11 bases fitting TRBD1. The CDR3 contains 14 residues. Germline V gives CDR1 SGHTA, CDR2 FQGNSA. The V segment lost 5 bases and the J segment 9 bases; nucleotides outside the gene matches: 6. DNA of the CDR3: TGTGCCAGCAGCCAGTGGACAGGGGGCCTTGAGCAGTTCTTC. Protein: CASSQWTGGLEQFF.

The chain uses TRBV6-5 and TRBJ2-7; D is ambiguous. Germline CDR1 MNHEY, CDR2 SVGAGI. V was pared by 0 bases and J by 0 bases, with 12 bases between. The CDR3 contains 16 residues. The CDR3: CASSYSGLYRSYEQYF. CDR3 coding DNA: TGTGCCAGCAGTTACTCTGGCCTGTACCGCTCCTACGAGCAGTACTTC.

This chain uses TRBV5-1 with TRBJ1-4; tentative D call: TRBD1 (6 bases). The CDR3 covers 14 residues. The V gene lost 4 bases and the J gene lost 6 bases, with 13 bases spanning the gap. Germline V gene lookup returns CDR1 SGHRS and CDR2 YFSETQ. The CDR3 sequence is CASSARGEDEKLFF. The CDR3 bases are TGCGCCAGCAGCGCCAGGGGAGAGGATGAAAAACTGTTTTTT.

The rearrangement links TRBV27 to TRBJ2-7, with D unclear. The CDR3 has 13 amino acids. CDR1 is MNHEY, CDR2 SMNVEV, per germline (reference sequence). The germline V and J ends were trimmed by 3 bases and 4 bases, with 10 bases remaining between them. The CDR3: CASSFGDGYEQYF. The CDR3 nucleotides read TGTGCCAGCAGTTTCGGAGATGGGTACGAGCAGTACTTC.

This chain joins TRBV5-6 and TRBJ2-2; 12 bases match TRBD1. From germline, CDR1 is SGHDT and CDR2 YYEEEE. V was pared by 4 bases and J by 7 bases, with 8 bases of the junction left unmatched. The CDR3 spans 16 residues. CDR3 protein: CASSPRDRGHGGELFF. CDR3 sequence (DNA): TGTGCCAGCAGCCCCCGGGACAGGGGGCACGGCGGGGAGCTGTTTTTT.

The chain couples TRBV9 to TRBJ2-5; 14 bases fit TRBD2. CDR3 size: 16 residues. CDR1 and CDR2 from the germline V gene are SGDLS and YYNGEE. V dropped 0 bases and J dropped 5; count of bases not matched to a gene: 3. CDR3 in amino acids: CASSVEGTSGSETQYF. As DNA, the CDR3 is TGTGCCAGCAGCGTAGAAGGGACTAGCGGGAGTGAGACCCAGTACTTC. The complete variable domain, with remaining parts taken from reference TRBV9 and TRBJ2-5, reads DSGVTQTPKHLITATGQRVTLRCSPRSGDLSVYWYQQSLDQGLQFLIQYYNGEERAKGNILERFSAQQFPDLHSELNLSSLELGDSALYFCASSVEGTSGSETQYFGPGTRLLVL.

V is TRBV29-1 and J is TRBJ2-7; 9 positions match TRBD2. Germline V gives CDR1 SQVTM, CDR2 ANQGSEA. V gave up 1 base and J gave up 0 bases; unmatched junction bases: 7. The CDR3 length is 16 residues. CDR3 protein: CSVEVARTSASYEQYF. The CDR3 nucleotides read TGCAGCGTTGAAGTAGCCCGGACTAGCGCCTCCTACGAGCAGTACTTC.

CDR3 loop: CASSLEGTSGYEQYF. For the CDR3, the DNA is TGCGCCAGCAGCTTGGAAGGGACTAGCGGATACGAGCAGTACTTC. V usage is TRBV5-1 and J usage is TRBJ2-7; 11 bases line up with TRBD2. The V gene end was trimmed by 0 bases and the J gene end by 4 bases; junction bases not matched to a gene: 3. The CDR3 is made up of 15 amino acids. Germline lookup yields CDR1 SGHRS and CDR2 YFSETQ. Full variable domain (rest looked up from reference TRBV5-1 and TRBJ2-7): KAGVTQTPRYLIKTRGQQVTLSCSPISGHRSVSWYQQTPGQGLQFLFEYFSETQRNKGNFPGRFSGRQFSNSRSEMNVSTLELGDSALYLCASSLEGTSGYEQYFGPGTRLTVT.

V and J are TRBV18 and TRBJ1-4; D remains unclear. The CDR3 contains 16 residues. V was shortened by 3 bases and J by 0 bases, with 11 bases between the two germline ends. Germline V gene data show CDR1 as KGHSH and CDR2 as LQKENI. The CDR3 DNA reads as TGTGCCAGCTCACCTCGTGTGGCATCAACTAATGAAAAACTGTTTTTT. It encodes CASSPRVASTNEKLFF.

J is TRBJ2-1 and V is TRBV6-5; D may be TRBD2 (6 bases). Trimming took off 5 bases at V and 8 bases at J, with 19 bases between the two ends. The CDR3 loop spans 15 amino acids. Looked up from germline, CDR1 is MNHEY and CDR2 is SVGAGI. Here the CDR3 reads CASSKGTGTHYEQFF. The CDR3 region has the DNA TGTGCCAGCAGTAAAGGGACTGGGACTCACTATGAGCAGTTCTTC.

The V gene is TRBV5-4, the J gene TRBJ1-2; no firm D call. CDR3 size: 13 residues. Germline CDR1 reads SGHNT; CDR2 reads YYREEE (reference sequence). With 1 base removed from V and 2 bases from J, the gap between germline ends came to 6 bases. The CDR3 protein is CASSLSRNYGYTF. The CDR3, as DNA: TGTGCCAGCAGCTTGAGCAGGAACTATGGCTACACCTTC.

The chain employs TRBV7-9 and TRBJ2-5, with TRBD2 identical over 9 bases. V lost 3 bases and J lost 5; bases outside the gene matches: 10. CDR1 is SEHNR, CDR2 FQNEAQ, per germline (reference sequence). This CDR3 contains 16 residues. CDR3 in DNA: TGTGCCAGCAGCTTGATCTTACTAGCGGGTGAGGAGACCCAGTACTTC. It translates to CASSLILLAGEETQYF.

The CDR3, as DNA: TGTGCCAGCAGCTCCGTAAACGCGGACAATGAGCAGTTCTTC. It codes for CASSSVNADNEQFF. The J gene is TRBJ2-1, the V gene TRBV7-9; D gene unclear. The V gene lost 4 bases and the J gene lost 5 bases, with 12 bases spanning the gap. This CDR3 has 14 residues. Germline loops: CDR1 SEHNR, CDR2 FQNEAQ (reference sequence). The full variable domain, rest sourced from reference TRBV7-9 and TRBJ2-1, is DTGVSQNPRHKITKRGQNVTFRCDPISEHNRLYWYRQTLGQGPEFLTYFQNEAQLEKSRLLSDRFSAERPKGSFSTLEIQRTEQGDSAMYLCASSSVNADNEQFFGPGTRLTVL.

V and J are TRBV4-3 and TRBJ2-7; TRBD2 matches at 7 bases. The CDR3 runs 16 residues. Trimming removed 0 bases from V and 4 bases from J; junction bases left unmatched: 9. Germline CDR1 reads LGHNA; CDR2 reads YSLEER. CDR3 bases: TGCGCCAGCAGCCAAGATCGGCTAGCGGCTGGTTACGAGCAGTACTTC. This codes for CASSQDRLAAGYEQYF.

The chain links TRBV29-1 to TRBJ1-1, with TRBD1 identical over 7 bases. Germline assignment: CDR1 SQVTM and CDR2 ANQGSEA. The CDR3 is 14 residues long. Losses at the gene ends were 1 base for V and 1 base for J; bases not matched to a gene: 3. This chain's CDR3 is CSVEVNRGNTEAFF. The DNA of the CDR3 is TGCAGCGTTGAAGTTAACAGGGGGAACACTGAAGCTTTCTTT.

The chain carries TRBV19 and TRBJ2-1; D remains unclear. V lost 7 bases and J 0 bases, leaving 13 bases between the germline ends. This CDR3 is 15 amino acids long. Germline CDR1 LNHDA, CDR2 SQIVND (reference sequence). CDR3 nucleotides: TGTGCCAGTAAGGAGTCGGTGAGCTCCTACAATGAGCAGTTCTTC. Protein product: CASKESVSSYNEQFF.

The chain is built from TRBV7-2 and TRBJ2-5; 7 positions match TRBD1. Germline V gene sequence: CDR1 SGHTA, CDR2 FQGNSA. With V trimmed by 1 base and J by 7 bases, 6 bases remained unmatched. The length of the CDR3 is 14 residues. CDR3 amino acids: CASSLDRGWVTQYF. The DNA for the CDR3 is TGTGCCAGCAGCTTAGACAGGGGATGGGTGACCCAGTACTTC.

The genes are TRBV5-4 and TRBJ2-3; 7 nucleotides line up with TRBD2. The germline V gene has CDR1 SGHNT and CDR2 YYREEE (reference sequence). CDR3 length equals 15 residues. Trimming removed 1 base from V and 0 bases from J; junction bases left unmatched: 2. DNA of the CDR3: TGTGCCAGCAGCTTGACTAGCGCGAGCACAGATACGCAGTATTTT. Encoded protein: CASSLTSASTDTQYF.

The chain uses TRBV18 and TRBJ1-1, with unresolved D. V gave up 2 bases and J gave up 1 base, with 5 bases separating them. In germline, CDR1 is KGHSH, CDR2 LQKENI. CDR3 size: 13 residues. The CDR3 DNA follows: TGTGCCAGCTCACCAGCAGGGAACACTGAAGCTTTCTTT. Translating gives CASSPAGNTEAFF.